This entry lists 17 T cell receptor beta chains sequenced from one sample in a study of blood T cell repertoires in COVID-19. Some clones are missing from TCRdb's copy, which holds only in-frame ones; the method was immunoSEQ multiplex PCR. The sample lists about 190,000 clones, roughly nine tenths occurring once. Sequenced: peripheral blood. The source of these receptors is a young man with acute or convalescent COVID-19.

The chain combines TRBV15 with TRBJ1-2, with D perhaps TRBD1 (6 bases). CDR1 and CDR2 from the germline V gene are LNHNV and YYDKDF (reference sequence). The CDR3 is 13 residues long. The V end was cut by 5 bases, the J end by 2 bases, with 9 bases between. In DNA form, the CDR3 reads TGTGCCACCAGCCCCGACAGGAACTATGGCTACACCTTC. Protein: CATSPDRNYGYTF.

A few counts support this clone. This chain connects TRBV28 to TRBJ2-7; possibly TRBD1 for D (6 bases). There are 13 residues in the CDR3. Germline V gene sequence: CDR1 MDHEN, CDR2 SYDVKM. Deletions cut 6 bases from V and 3 bases from J, with 12 bases between. CDR3 DNA sequence: TGTGCCAGCAGCCGGGACACCATCTACGAGCAGTACTTC. Its protein product is CASSRDTIYEQYF.

This chain links TRBV6-4 with TRBJ2-5; 12 bases are shared with TRBD2. The CDR3 length is 16 residues. Germline trimming cut 8 bases from V and 4 bases from J; bases unmatched to any gene: 11. Germline V gene data show CDR1 as MRHNA and CDR2 as SNTAGT. CDR3 bases: TGTGCCAGCGCGGGGCTAGCGGGGGGGCAAGGAGAGACCCAGTACTTC. It codes for CASAGLAGGQGETQYF.

The sample holds a few counts of this clone. CDR3 DNA sequence: TGCGCCAGCAGCTCTACCGGGACAGGGGTCCCCCTCCACTTT. Its translation is CASSSTGTGVPLHF. The chain employs TRBV5-1 and TRBJ1-6; 10 positions match TRBD1. The V segment lost 3 bases and the J segment 13 bases; nucleotides outside the gene matches: 7. This CDR3 comprises 14 residues. Germline values: CDR1 SGHRS, CDR2 YFSETQ.

The rearrangement joins TRBV5-1 to TRBJ2-1, with TRBD2 as a possible D gene (6 bases). This CDR3 is built from 16 residues. The V end lost 4 bases, the J end lost 7 bases, and 21 bases lay between the germline ends. Germline values: CDR1 SGHRS, CDR2 YFSETQ. This chain's CDR3 is CASSPRLLAYVNEQFF. CDR3 bases: TGCGCCAGCAGCCCTAGGCTTCTAGCGTATGTAAATGAGCAGTTCTTC. The variable domain in full, with the rest retrieved from reference TRBV5-1 and TRBJ2-1, is KAGVTQTPRYLIKTRGQQVTLSCSPISGHRSVSWYQQTPGQGLQFLFEYFSETQRNKGNFPGRFSGRQFSNSRSEMNVSTLELGDSALYLCASSPRLLAYVNEQFFGPGTRLTVL.

The chain joins TRBV7-8 to TRBJ1-1; D unresolved. The CDR3 runs to 15 residues. Germline CDR1 reads SGHVS; CDR2 reads FQNEAQ. Deletions cut 6 bases from V and 6 bases from J, with 20 bases between. DNA for the CDR3: TGTGCCAGCAGTTACGACATCGCCTCCACGGCTGAAGCTTTCTTT. This codes for CASSYDIASTAEAFF. Complete variable domain (other parts from reference TRBV7-8 and TRBJ1-1): GAGVSQSPRYKVAKRGQDVALRCDPISGHVSLFWYQQALGQGPEFLTYFQNEAQLDKSGLPSDRFFAERPEGSVSTLKIQRTQQEDSAVYLCASSYDIASTAEAFFGQGTRLTVV.

The chain employs TRBV5-5 and TRBJ1-5; D is uncertain. There are 12 residues in the CDR3. The germline gives CDR1 SGHKS, CDR2 YYEKEE (reference sequence). Trimming left V 3 bases short and J 6 bases short, with 7 bases between. The CDR3 region has the DNA TGTGCCAGCAGCTCAAGCGGTCAGCCCCAGCATTTT. Its translation is CASSSSGQPQHF.

This chain uses TRBV12-5 with TRBJ1-5; D may be TRBD1 (5 bases). This CDR3 comprises 15 residues. V was clipped by 1 base and J by 1 base, with 8 bases between them. Germline V gene sequence: CDR1 LGHNT, CDR2 FRNRAP. DNA for the CDR3: TGTGCTAGTGGTTTGGGACAGTCAAGCAATCAGCCCCAGCATTTT. Amino acids: CASGLGQSSNQPQHF.

In the case of this clone: The junction shows a germline mismatch at one end, possibly a read error. V gene TRBV19 combines with J gene TRBJ1-2; weak D call: TRBD1 (6 bases). CDR1 LNHDA and CDR2 SQIVND come from the germline V gene (reference sequence). The CDR3 spans 11 residues. The CDR3 bases are TGTGCCAGTAGTTCCCCGGGACACGACTTCTTC. Translated, it gives CASSSPGHDFF.

This clone came up a few times. The chain links TRBV19 to TRBJ2-1; 7 nucleotides agree with TRBD2. V dropped 5 bases and J dropped 4; count of bases not matched to a gene: 5. Germline CDR1 and CDR2: LNHDA and SQIVND (reference sequence). The CDR3 is 14 amino acids. As DNA, the CDR3 is TGTGCCAGTAGTTGGGGGGGACGGTACAATGAGCAGTTCTTC. As protein: CASSWGGRYNEQFF.

The J gene is TRBJ2-5, the V gene TRBV7-3; 7 bases are a match to TRBD2. The CDR3 has 14 residues. Germline lookup yields CDR1 SGHTA and CDR2 FQGTGA. V was clipped by 5 bases and J by 4 bases; unmatched bases: 7. The CDR3 reads CASSTTGGLETQYF. The CDR3 region has the DNA TGTGCCAGCAGCACCACGGGAGGACTAGAGACCCAGTACTTC.

The rearrangement uses TRBV3-1 (or the pseudogene TRBV3-2) and TRBJ2-3, with TRBD2 matching over 12 bases. This CDR3 is built from 16 residues. V lost 7 bases to trimming and J lost 6 bases; unmatched junction nucleotides: 11. In germline, CDR1 is LGHDT, CDR2 YNNKEL (reference sequence). The DNA for the CDR3 is TGTGCCAGCACCTTCCTAGCGGGAGGGCCTGCGGATACGCAGTATTTT. This encodes CASTFLAGGPADTQYF.

The chain uses TRBV7-3 and TRBJ2-1; tentative D call: TRBD1 (6 bases). The CDR3 totals 15 residues. Germline-derived CDR1 and CDR2 are SGHTA and FQGTGA. V lost 4 bases and J 5 bases, leaving 15 bases between the germline ends. The CDR3 loop reads CASSSGPPGDNEQFF. The CDR3 bases are TGTGCCAGCAGCTCGGGACCCCCAGGGGACAATGAGCAGTTCTTC.

The J gene is TRBJ1-5, the V gene TRBV24-1; D unclear. Germline CDR1 and CDR2: KGHDR and SFDVKD. Trimming took 6 bases from V and 7 from J, leaving 12 bases between them. The CDR3 runs 13 residues. In DNA form, the CDR3 reads TGTGCCACCAGTTCCGGGAACAGACAGCCCCAGCATTTT. Translating it yields CATSSGNRQPQHF.

V usage is TRBV6-5 and J usage is TRBJ2-3, with unresolved D. The V gene lost 5 bases and the J gene lost 5 bases, with 8 bases spanning the gap. CDR3 length: 12 amino acids. From germline, CDR1 is MNHEY and CDR2 SVGAGI. The CDR3 DNA reads TGTGCCAGCAGTCCCCAGAAAGATACGCAGTATTTT. It encodes CASSPQKDTQYF.

The V gene is TRBV6-5, the J gene TRBJ1-1; D remains ambiguous. V dropped 6 bases and J dropped 1 base, with 3 bases sitting between them. Germline V gene lookup returns CDR1 MNHEY and CDR2 SVGAGI. The CDR3 is 11 amino acids. CDR3 sequence (DNA): TGTGCCAGCAGACAGAACACTGAAGCTTTCTTT. It translates to CASRQNTEAFF.

CDR3 bases: TGTGCCAGCAGTGTAGATGCCTTCTCCTATAATTCACCCCTCCACTTT. It encodes CASSVDAFSYNSPLHF. V gene TRBV6-1 combines with J gene TRBJ1-6, with no clear D. The CDR3 is 16 amino acids. Germline V lookup: CDR1 MNHNS, CDR2 SASEGT. V was trimmed by 4 bases and J by 0 bases, leaving 10 bases between them.